This TCR beta chain was found in a study of CD8 T cells in Susac syndrome. About 0.5 to 1 ug RNA was reverse transcribed with random hexamers. TCRdb re-called the immunoSEQ multiplex PCR reads through MiXCR, storing one row per CDR3 protein. The sample includes hundreds of thousands of distinct CDR3 sequences, almost 85% of them seen just once. The origin of this receptor is a human donor with multiple sclerosis. Material: CD8+ T cells from PBMCs.

In DNA form, the CDR3 reads TGTGCCAGCAGCAGGACAGGGGATGATCAGCCCCAGCATTTT. Residues: CASSRTGDDQPQHF. The V call is TRBV6-5, the J call TRBJ1-5; 9 bases are shared with TRBD1. In germline, CDR1 is MNHEY, CDR2 SVGAGI. Unmatched junction bases numbered 5, after V lost 6 bases and J lost 5 bases. This CDR3 comprises 14 residues.